These T cell receptor beta chains were read from a single sample in a study of regulatory T cells in long-lasting Graves disease. MiXCR, run by TCRdb on the multiplex PCR reads, gives a single entry per CDR3 protein. The table lists about 540,000 distinct CDR3 sequences, 13% of them singletons, with roughly 9.7% in the top ten. In addition, the sample was reused for a study of T cells in Graves' hyperthyroidism and ophthalmopathy.

The material was peripheral blood mononuclear cells (PBMCs), obtained at new diagnosis, from a patient treated with antithyroid drugs. These TCRs come from a man aged 30 to 39 with Graves disease. Both conserved end residues are part of each CDR3. The D gene is left open where the match is weak. Size values are once, few and many counts, or a class for expanded clones, and some rows have none.

v_call: TRBV5-1; d_call: NA; clone_size: many; j_call: TRBJ2-2; cdr3_aa: CASSLLGQSTGELFF; cdr3_nt: TGCGCCAGCAGCCTACTTGGACAGAGCACCGGGGAGCTGTTTTTT
v_call: TRBV24-1; d_call: NA; clone_size: many; j_call: TRBJ1-1; cdr3_aa: CATSDGPNTEAFF; cdr3_nt: TGTGCCACCAGTGACGGACCTAACACTGAAGCTTTCTTT
v_call: TRBV5-6; d_call: NA; clone_size: NA; j_call: TRBJ1-2; cdr3_aa: CASTLGPDNYGYTF; cdr3_nt: TGTGCCAGCACCCTGGGACCGGATAACTATGGCTACACCTTC
v_call: TRBV20-1; d_call: TRBD2; clone_size: many; j_call: TRBJ2-7; cdr3_aa: CSAPIAGGPYEQYF; cdr3_nt: TGCAGTGCTCCCATAGCGGGAGGGCCCTACGAGCAGTACTTC
v_call: TRBV20-1; d_call: TRBD2; clone_size: many; j_call: TRBJ2-7; cdr3_aa: CSAREASGVRYEQYF; cdr3_nt: TGCAGTGCTAGAGAGGCTAGCGGAGTCCGATACGAGCAGTACTTC
v_call: TRBV30; d_call: NA; clone_size: many; j_call: TRBJ2-5; cdr3_aa: CAWSAEATQYF; cdr3_nt: TGTGCCTGGAGCGCCGAGGCGACCCAGTACTTC
v_call: TRBV6-2/TRBV6-3; d_call: NA; clone_size: many; j_call: TRBJ1-2; cdr3_aa: CASSYSGISRGYTF; cdr3_nt: TGTGCCAGCAGTTACTCGGGGATCTCTAGAGGCTACACCTTC
v_call: TRBV6-1; d_call: NA; clone_size: many; j_call: TRBJ1-4; cdr3_aa: CASSGTWWRDEKLFF; cdr3_nt: TGTGCCAGCAGCGGTACTTGGTGGCGGGATGAAAAACTGTTTTTT
v_call: TRBV6-2/TRBV6-3; d_call: NA; clone_size: NA; j_call: TRBJ2-3; cdr3_aa: CASSYEADTQYF; cdr3_nt: TGTGCCAGCAGTTACGAAGCAGATACGCAGTATTTT
v_call: TRBV12-3/TRBV12-4; d_call: TRBD2; clone_size: many; j_call: TRBJ2-7; cdr3_aa: CASSSRTSGEQYF; cdr3_nt: TGTGCCAGCAGTTCCCGGACTAGCGGAGAGCAGTACTTC
v_call: TRBV24-1; d_call: TRBD2; clone_size: many; j_call: TRBJ2-1; cdr3_aa: CATSDSRGTSGTHTYNEQFF; cdr3_nt: TGTGCCACCAGTGATTCGCGGGGGACTAGCGGGACCCATACCTACAATGAGCAGTTCTTC
v_call: TRBV20-1; d_call: TRBD2; clone_size: NA; j_call: TRBJ2-3; cdr3_aa: CSAPLLAGAYPTDTQYF; cdr3_nt: TGCAGTGCTCCCCTTTTGGCGGGAGCCTACCCCACAGATACGCAGTATTTT
v_call: TRBV20-1; d_call: TRBD2; clone_size: NA; j_call: TRBJ2-5; cdr3_aa: CSASGSGRAVRETQYF; cdr3_nt: TGCAGTGCTAGCGGGAGCGGGAGGGCCGTGCGAGAGACCCAGTACTTC
v_call: TRBV27; d_call: TRBD1; clone_size: many; j_call: TRBJ1-5; cdr3_aa: CASSAGQGRQPQHF; cdr3_nt: TGTGCCAGCAGTGCGGGACAGGGGCGTCAGCCCCAGCATTTT
v_call: TRBV20-1; d_call: NA; clone_size: NA; j_call: TRBJ2-3; cdr3_aa: CSARPQGRDTQYF; cdr3_nt: TGCAGTGCTAGACCCCAGGGGAGAGATACGCAGTATTTT
v_call: TRBV7-9; d_call: NA; clone_size: NA; j_call: TRBJ2-5; cdr3_aa: CASSWAGTKRETQYF; cdr3_nt: TGTGCCAGCAGCTGGGCCGGGACGAAAAGAGAGACCCAGTACTTC
v_call: TRBV20-1; d_call: NA; clone_size: NA; j_call: TRBJ1-6; cdr3_aa: CSAEGHPSSSYNSPLHF; cdr3_nt: TGCAGTGCGGAAGGCCACCCCAGTAGCTCCTATAATTCACCCCTCCACTTT
v_call: TRBV6-1; d_call: NA; clone_size: many; j_call: TRBJ2-5; cdr3_aa: CASSEDYWETQYF; cdr3_nt: TGTGCCAGCAGTGAAGACTATTGGGAGACCCAGTACTTC
v_call: TRBV7-3; d_call: NA; clone_size: many; j_call: TRBJ2-3; cdr3_aa: CASSLTGITDTQYF; cdr3_nt: TGTGCCAGCAGCTTAACGGGGATCACAGATACGCAGTATTTT
v_call: TRBV28; d_call: TRBD2; clone_size: NA; j_call: TRBJ2-7; cdr3_aa: CASSAPGLAGWSYERYF; cdr3_nt: TGTGCCAGCAGTGCCCCGGGACTAGCGGGCTGGTCCTACGAGCGGTACTTC
v_call: TRBV9; d_call: NA; clone_size: NA; j_call: TRBJ1-2; cdr3_aa: CARTEPHLYGYTF; cdr3_nt: TGTGCCAGGACCGAACCTCATCTCTATGGCTACACCTTC
v_call: TRBV20-1; d_call: NA; clone_size: NA; j_call: TRBJ2-4; cdr3_aa: CSASISGEVQYF; cdr3_nt: TGCAGTGCTAGTATTAGCGGTGAAGTTCAGTACTTC
v_call: TRBV9; d_call: NA; clone_size: NA; j_call: TRBJ2-6; cdr3_aa: CASSVWASGANVLTF; cdr3_nt: TGTGCCAGCAGCGTTTGGGCCTCTGGGGCCAACGTCCTGACTTTC
v_call: TRBV27; d_call: NA; clone_size: many; j_call: TRBJ2-2; cdr3_aa: CASSLQAPNTGELFF; cdr3_nt: TGTGCCAGCAGTTTACAGGCACCGAACACCGGGGAGCTGTTTTTT
v_call: TRBV20-1; d_call: NA; clone_size: many; j_call: TRBJ2-3; cdr3_aa: CSALWPESTDTQYF; cdr3_nt: TGCAGTGCCCTCTGGCCCGAATCCACAGATACGCAGTATTTT
v_call: TRBV6-1; d_call: NA; clone_size: many; j_call: TRBJ2-1; cdr3_aa: CASHGRRLSYNEQFF; cdr3_nt: TGTGCCAGCCACGGTCGGAGGCTCTCCTACAATGAGCAGTTCTTC
v_call: TRBV7-3; d_call: TRBD1; clone_size: few; j_call: TRBJ2-2; cdr3_aa: CASTLTGTGGTGELFF; cdr3_nt: TGTGCCAGCACCTTAACCGGGACAGGGGGCACCGGGGAGCTGTTTTTT
v_call: TRBV30; d_call: NA; clone_size: NA; j_call: TRBJ2-5; cdr3_aa: CAWSVSEETQYF; cdr3_nt: TGTGCCTGGAGTGTTTCCGAAGAGACCCAGTACTTC
v_call: TRBV11-2; d_call: NA; clone_size: many; j_call: TRBJ2-7; cdr3_aa: CASSLVINYYEQYF; cdr3_nt: TGTGCCAGCAGCTTAGTGATAAACTACTACGAGCAGTACTTC
v_call: TRBV12-3/TRBV12-4; d_call: NA; clone_size: NA; j_call: TRBJ2-1; cdr3_aa: CASSLDSINEQFF; cdr3_nt: TGTGCCAGCAGTTTAGACTCCATCAATGAGCAGTTCTTC
v_call: TRBV12-3/TRBV12-4; d_call: TRBD1; clone_size: many; j_call: TRBJ2-7; cdr3_aa: CASSGTGLHEQYF; cdr3_nt: TGTGCCAGCAGCGGGACAGGGCTCCACGAGCAGTACTTC
v_call: TRBV10-3; d_call: NA; clone_size: many; j_call: TRBJ2-5; cdr3_aa: CAISEVQETQYF; cdr3_nt: TGTGCCATCAGTGAGGTTCAAGAGACCCAGTACTTC
v_call: TRBV5-1; d_call: NA; clone_size: NA; j_call: TRBJ2-7; cdr3_aa: CASKESDIDEQYF; cdr3_nt: TGCGCCAGCAAGGAATCCGATATTGATGAGCAGTACTTC
v_call: TRBV7-9; d_call: NA; clone_size: many; j_call: TRBJ1-1; cdr3_aa: CASSARIQMNTEAFF; cdr3_nt: TGTGCCAGCAGCGCAAGAATTCAGATGAACACTGAAGCTTTCTTT
v_call: TRBV20-1; d_call: TRBD1; clone_size: few; j_call: TRBJ1-2; cdr3_aa: CSASKGQGAWGYTF; cdr3_nt: TGCAGTGCTAGCAAGGGACAGGGGGCGTGGGGCTACACCTTC
v_call: TRBV4-1; d_call: NA; clone_size: few; j_call: TRBJ2-7; cdr3_aa: CASSQASSWSYEQYF; cdr3_nt: TGCGCCAGCAGCCAAGCCTCTTCCTGGTCCTACGAGCAGTACTTC
v_call: TRBV12-3/TRBV12-4; d_call: NA; clone_size: many; j_call: TRBJ2-1; cdr3_aa: CASSLGDVSSYNEQFF; cdr3_nt: TGTGCCAGCAGTTTAGGGGATGTAAGCTCCTACAATGAGCAGTTCTTC
v_call: TRBV6-5; d_call: NA; clone_size: NA; j_call: TRBJ2-5; cdr3_aa: CASSYSFGGQETQYF; cdr3_nt: TGTGCCAGCAGTTATTCGTTTGGTGGGCAAGAGACCCAGTACTTC
v_call: TRBV20-1; d_call: NA; clone_size: NA; j_call: TRBJ2-7; cdr3_aa: CSASWTARGEQYF; cdr3_nt: TGCAGTGCTAGTTGGACCGCCCGGGGAGAGCAGTACTTC
v_call: TRBV11-2; d_call: TRBD2; clone_size: NA; j_call: TRBJ2-3; cdr3_aa: CASSLSSGRRDTQYF; cdr3_nt: TGTGCCAGCAGCTTAAGTAGCGGGAGGAGGGATACGCAGTATTTT
v_call: TRBV20-1; d_call: NA; clone_size: few; j_call: TRBJ1-4; cdr3_aa: CSASGGTNEKLFF; cdr3_nt: TGCAGTGCTAGCGGGGGGACTAATGAAAAACTGTTTTTT
v_call: TRBV7-9; d_call: NA; clone_size: NA; j_call: TRBJ2-5; cdr3_aa: CASSGTGFPFQETQYF; cdr3_nt: TGTGCCAGCAGCGGCACAGGGTTTCCCTTCCAAGAGACCCAGTACTTC
v_call: TRBV7-9; d_call: TRBD2; clone_size: many; j_call: TRBJ2-1; cdr3_aa: CASSLEGLAGGDNEQFF; cdr3_nt: TGTGCCAGCAGCTTAGAGGGGCTAGCGGGAGGGGACAATGAGCAGTTCTTC
v_call: TRBV3-1; d_call: NA; clone_size: NA; j_call: TRBJ2-3; cdr3_aa: CASSLGFGADTQYF; cdr3_nt: TGTGCCAGCAGCCTCGGATTTGGAGCAGATACGCAGTATTTT
v_call: TRBV3-1; d_call: NA; clone_size: many; j_call: TRBJ2-3; cdr3_aa: CASSQVGRSRTDTQYF; cdr3_nt: TGTGCCAGCAGCCAAGTGGGACGGTCGCGCACAGATACGCAGTATTTT
v_call: TRBV5-1; d_call: TRBD1; clone_size: few; j_call: TRBJ1-1; cdr3_aa: CASSWQGGGTEAFF; cdr3_nt: TGCGCCAGCAGCTGGCAGGGGGGAGGAACTGAAGCTTTCTTT
v_call: TRBV7-9; d_call: NA; clone_size: NA; j_call: TRBJ2-5; cdr3_aa: CASSLEWRKETQYF; cdr3_nt: TGTGCCAGCAGCTTAGAGTGGCGTAAAGAGACCCAGTACTTC
v_call: TRBV6-5; d_call: NA; clone_size: many; j_call: TRBJ1-2; cdr3_aa: CASSYSTPDSYGYTF; cdr3_nt: TGTGCCAGCAGTTACTCGACGCCGGACAGCTATGGCTACACCTTC
v_call: TRBV6-1; d_call: NA; clone_size: few; j_call: TRBJ2-7; cdr3_aa: CASSRDGDEQYF; cdr3_nt: TGTGCCAGCAGTCGCGACGGTGACGAGCAGTACTTC
v_call: TRBV27; d_call: TRBD1; clone_size: many; j_call: TRBJ1-6; cdr3_aa: CASRAQGGHNSPLHF; cdr3_nt: TGTGCCAGCAGGGCGCAAGGGGGCCATAATTCACCCCTCCACTTT
v_call: TRBV13; d_call: TRBD1; clone_size: many; j_call: TRBJ2-1; cdr3_aa: CASKGQGNEQFF; cdr3_nt: TGTGCCAGCAAGGGACAGGGCAATGAGCAGTTCTTC
v_call: TRBV4-1; d_call: NA; clone_size: NA; j_call: TRBJ2-3; cdr3_aa: CASSSGGVPDTQYF; cdr3_nt: TGCGCCAGCAGCTCAGGTGGGGTCCCAGATACGCAGTATTTT
v_call: TRBV3-1; d_call: NA; clone_size: many; j_call: TRBJ1-4; cdr3_aa: CASSLRTDEKLFF; cdr3_nt: TGTGCCAGCAGCCTGCGGACAGATGAAAAACTGTTTTTT
v_call: TRBV6-1; d_call: NA; clone_size: many; j_call: TRBJ1-5; cdr3_aa: CASRASPWGFQPQHF; cdr3_nt: TGTGCCAGCAGGGCCTCTCCGTGGGGATTTCAGCCCCAGCATTTT
v_call: TRBV12-3/TRBV12-4; d_call: NA; clone_size: many; j_call: TRBJ2-1; cdr3_aa: CASSFFWNPYNEQFF; cdr3_nt: TGTGCCAGCAGTTTTTTTTGGAATCCCTACAATGAGCAGTTCTTC
v_call: TRBV11-2; d_call: NA; clone_size: many; j_call: TRBJ2-1; cdr3_aa: CASSLVSGDNNEQFF; cdr3_nt: TGTGCCAGCAGCTTAGTTAGCGGAGATAACAATGAGCAGTTCTTC
v_call: TRBV16; d_call: NA; clone_size: few; j_call: TRBJ2-4; cdr3_aa: CASSQSEGGQSTF; cdr3_nt: TGTGCCAGCAGCCAATCTGAAGGCGGACAAAGTACTTTC
v_call: TRBV12-3/TRBV12-4; d_call: TRBD2; clone_size: many; j_call: TRBJ2-2; cdr3_aa: CASSPRTSGSTGELFF; cdr3_nt: TGTGCCAGCAGTCCTAGGACTAGCGGGAGTACCGGGGAGCTGTTTTTT